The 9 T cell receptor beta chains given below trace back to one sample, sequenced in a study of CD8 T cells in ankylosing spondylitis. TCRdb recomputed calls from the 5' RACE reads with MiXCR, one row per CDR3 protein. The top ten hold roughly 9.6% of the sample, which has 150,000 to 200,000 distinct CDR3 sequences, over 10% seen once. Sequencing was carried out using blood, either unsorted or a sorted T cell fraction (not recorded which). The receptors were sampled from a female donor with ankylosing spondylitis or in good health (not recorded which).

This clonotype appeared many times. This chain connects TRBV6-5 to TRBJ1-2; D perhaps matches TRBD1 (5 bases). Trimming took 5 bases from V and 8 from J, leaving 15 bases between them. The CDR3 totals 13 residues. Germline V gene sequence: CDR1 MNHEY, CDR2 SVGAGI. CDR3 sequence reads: CASSNRNREGYTF. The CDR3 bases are TGTGCCAGCAGTAACAGGAACCGAGAAGGCTACACCTTC.

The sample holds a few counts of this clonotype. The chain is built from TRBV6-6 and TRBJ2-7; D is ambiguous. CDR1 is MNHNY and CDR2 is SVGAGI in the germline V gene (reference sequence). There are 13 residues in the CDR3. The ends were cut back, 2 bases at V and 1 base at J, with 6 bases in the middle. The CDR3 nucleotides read TGTGCCAGCAGTTACAGGTCTTCCTACGAGCAGTACTTC. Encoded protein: CASSYRSSYEQYF.

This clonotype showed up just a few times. As DNA, the CDR3 is TGTGCCAGCAGCCACCGCCGGGAAAACACTGAAGCTTTCTTT. This codes for CASSHRRENTEAFF. The chain couples TRBV4-2 to TRBJ1-1; D unresolved. Between the trimmed V and J ends, which lost 3 bases and 2 bases, there was a span of 10 bases. CDR1 and CDR2 (germline): LGHNA, YNFKEQ. The CDR3 has 14 amino acids.

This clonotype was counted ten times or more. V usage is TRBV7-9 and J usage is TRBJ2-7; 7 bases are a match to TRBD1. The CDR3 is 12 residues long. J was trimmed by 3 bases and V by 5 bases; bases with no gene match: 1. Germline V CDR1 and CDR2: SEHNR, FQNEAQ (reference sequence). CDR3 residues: CASSPGGYEQYF. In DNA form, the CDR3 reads TGTGCCAGCAGCCCAGGGGGCTACGAGCAGTACTTC. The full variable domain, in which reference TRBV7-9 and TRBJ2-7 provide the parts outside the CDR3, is DTGVSQNPRHKITKRGQNVTFRCDPISEHNRLYWYRQTLGQGPEFLTYFQNEAQLEKSRLLSDRFSAERPKGSFSTLEIQRTEQGDSAMYLCASSPGGYEQYFGPGTRLTVT.

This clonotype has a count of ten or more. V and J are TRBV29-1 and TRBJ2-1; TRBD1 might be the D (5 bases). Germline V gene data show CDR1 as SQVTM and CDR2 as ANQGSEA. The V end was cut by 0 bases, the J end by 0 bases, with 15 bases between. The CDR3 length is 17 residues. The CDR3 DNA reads TGCAGCGTTGAAGATCGGTTCAGGGTGAGCTCCTACAATGAGCAGTTCTTC. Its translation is CSVEDRFRVSSYNEQFF.

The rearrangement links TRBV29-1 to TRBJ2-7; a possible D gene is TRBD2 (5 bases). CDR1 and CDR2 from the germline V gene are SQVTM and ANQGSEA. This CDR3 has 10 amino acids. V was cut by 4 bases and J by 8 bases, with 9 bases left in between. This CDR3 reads CSVGGYKQYF. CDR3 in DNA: TGCAGCGTTGGAGGGTACAAGCAGTACTTC.

CDR3 in DNA: TGTGCCAGCAGTTACTCGGTCGGGGTCCTAAATTCACCCCTCCACTTT. Translation gives CASSYSVGVLNSPLHF. The rearrangement uses TRBV6-5 and TRBJ1-6; no firm D call. CDR3 size: 16 residues. Looked up from germline, CDR1 is MNHEY and CDR2 is SVGAGI. Trimming removed 0 bases from V and 7 bases from J, with 13 bases in between.

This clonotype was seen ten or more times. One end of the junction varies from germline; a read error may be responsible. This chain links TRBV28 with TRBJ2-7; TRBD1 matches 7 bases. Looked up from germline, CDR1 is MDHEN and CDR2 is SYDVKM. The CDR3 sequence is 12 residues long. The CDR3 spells CASSLLLDRSHF. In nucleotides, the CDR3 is TGTGCCAGCAGTTTATTGCTGGACAGGAGTCACTTC.

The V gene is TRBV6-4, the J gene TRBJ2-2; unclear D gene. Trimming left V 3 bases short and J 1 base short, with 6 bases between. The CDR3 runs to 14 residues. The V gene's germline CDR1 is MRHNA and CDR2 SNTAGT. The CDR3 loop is CASSEGRNTGELFF. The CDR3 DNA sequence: TGTGCCAGCAGTGAAGGGCGGAACACCGGGGAGCTGTTTTTT.